One sample yielded the 17 T cell receptor beta chains listed below, sequenced in a study of CD8+CD57+ T cells in acquired aplastic anemia. Genomic DNA provided the template from which TCR beta VDJ and CDR3 profiles were obtained. TCRdb itself ran the reads through MiXCR, one entry per CDR3 protein. This table holds 35,000 to 45,000 distinct CDR3 sequences, 55% to 80% found once. The source material was sorted CD4+, CD8+, or CD8+CD57+ T cells (not recorded which) from PBMCs. Receptor source: a human donor in good health, serving as a control.

The rearrangement joins TRBV25-1 to TRBJ2-5; D is perhaps TRBD1 or TRBD2 (6 bases each). The CDR3 runs 17 residues. Germline V lookup: CDR1 MGHDK, CDR2 SYGVNS. Trimming shortened V by 4 bases and J by 0 bases, and 18 bases separated the two germline ends. CDR3 bases: TGTGCCAGCAGTGCCCTAAGGGGGGAATCGTACCAAGAGACCCAGTACTTC. Translated, it gives CASSALRGESYQETQYF.

This clonotype was found many times. The chain uses TRBV5-1 and TRBJ2-1; possibly TRBD1 for D (5 bases). Germline V gene lookup returns CDR1 SGHRS and CDR2 YFSETQ. The CDR3 length is 16 residues. V was trimmed by 1 base and J by 0 bases, leaving 11 bases between them. DNA for the CDR3: TGCGCCAGCAGCTTGTGGGGCCAAAGCTCCTACAATGAGCAGTTCTTC. Amino acids: CASSLWGQSSYNEQFF.

The CDR3 sequence is CASSLDSFTAPLHF. The CDR3 region has the DNA TGTGCCAGCAGCTTAGACAGTTTCACTGCACCCCTCCACTTT. The chain links TRBV11-1 to TRBJ1-6, with D hard to call. There are 14 residues in the CDR3. The germline CDR1 and CDR2 sequences are SGHAT and FQDESV (reference sequence). V lost 1 base to trimming and J lost 11 bases, with 12 bases between them. Combining the CDR3 with reference TRBV11-1 and TRBJ1-6 gives the whole variable domain EAEVAQSPRYKITEKSQAVAFWCDPISGHATLYWYRQILGQGPELLVQFQDESVVDDSQLPKDRFSAERLKGVDSTLKIQPAELGDSAMYLCASSLDSFTAPLHFGNGTRLTVT.

The chain is built from TRBV2 and TRBJ1-5; tentatively, D is TRBD1 (5 bases). There are 18 residues in the CDR3. The V and J ends lost 1 base and 2 bases respectively, with 18 bases between them. Germline-derived CDR1 and CDR2 are SNHLY and FYNNEI. The CDR3 spells CASSEEYRAGRRNQPQHF. The CDR3 nucleotides are TGTGCCAGCAGTGAAGAATATAGAGCAGGGAGACGCAATCAGCCCCAGCATTTT.

The CDR3 sequence is CASTPGYEQYV. The DNA of the CDR3 is TGTGCCAGCACCCCGGGCTACGAGCAGTACGTC. V gene TRBV2 combines with J gene TRBJ2-7; no definite D call. The CDR3 totals 11 residues. The V end was cut by 7 bases, the J end by 3 bases, with 7 bases between. Germline V gene data show CDR1 as SNHLY and CDR2 as FYNNEI.

This clonotype was picked up many times. The genes are TRBV5-1 and TRBJ1-1; a weak D match, TRBD1 (5 bases). The V gene's germline CDR1 is SGHRS and CDR2 YFSETQ. V lost 0 bases and J lost 0, with 6 bases in between. This CDR3 region has 14 residues. CDR3 DNA sequence: TGCGCCAGCAGCTTGGTGGGGCTGAACACTGAAGCTTTCTTT. It encodes CASSLVGLNTEAFF. Looking up the rest from reference TRBV5-1 and TRBJ1-1 gives the full variable domain: KAGVTQTPRYLIKTRGQQVTLSCSPISGHRSVSWYQQTPGQGLQFLFEYFSETQRNKGNFPGRFSGRQFSNSRSEMNVSTLELGDSALYLCASSLVGLNTEAFFGQGTRLTVV.

Turning to this clonotype: One end of the junction fails to match germline, which may point to a read error. The chain is built from TRBV7-9 and TRBJ2-1; D gene uncertain. The CDR3 has 13 amino acids. Germline V gene data show CDR1 as SEHNR and CDR2 as FQNEAQ (reference sequence). The CDR3 protein is CAGSLGLNNEQFF. CDR3 coding DNA: TGTGCCGGCAGCTTAGGCTTAAACAATGAGCAGTTCTTC.

This chain links TRBV7-2 with TRBJ2-5, with 11 bases aligning to TRBD2. V gave up 0 bases and J gave up 5 bases; unmatched junction bases: 8. This CDR3 has 17 residues. CDR1 SGHTA and CDR2 FQGNSA come from the germline V gene. CDR3 nucleotides: TGTGCCAGCAGCTTAGCATATTCATCTAGCGGGGGGGAGACCCAGTACTTC. Translation gives CASSLAYSSSGGETQYF.

This clonotype came up many times. J is TRBJ2-7 and V is TRBV4-3; D gene ambiguous. CDR3 length: 17 residues. V was trimmed by 0 bases and J by 0 bases, leaving 15 bases between them. In germline, CDR1 is LGHNA, CDR2 YSLEER. The CDR3 region has the DNA TGCGCCAGCAGCCAAGATTGGGCTAGAAGTAGCTCCTACGAGCAGTACTTC. Its protein product is CASSQDWARSSSYEQYF.

The rearrangement uses TRBV29-1 and TRBJ1-1; 8 bases match TRBD1. In germline, CDR1 is SQVTM, CDR2 ANQGSEA. The CDR3 is made up of 15 amino acids. The V gene end was trimmed by 3 bases and the J gene end by 7 bases; junction bases not matched to a gene: 13. The CDR3 nucleotides are TGCAGCGTTGAGTCGGCAGGGGGCGTTTTAGTTGAAGCTTTCTTT. Protein: CSVESAGGVLVEAFF.

This clonotype was observed many times. The chain couples TRBV5-1 to TRBJ2-1; perhaps D is TRBD1 or TRBD2 (5 bases each). CDR3 length equals 16 residues. Between the trimmed V and J ends, which lost 4 bases and 5 bases, there was a span of 19 bases. The germline CDR1 and CDR2 sequences are SGHRS and YFSETQ. Here the CDR3 reads CASSVRPEGTNNEQFF. CDR3 DNA sequence: TGCGCCAGCAGCGTACGCCCCGAGGGGACGAACAATGAGCAGTTCTTC.

The chain combines TRBV24-1 with TRBJ2-7; no definite D call. Germline CDR1 and CDR2: KGHDR and SFDVKD. The CDR3 extends over 16 amino acids. Trimming removed 6 bases from V and 3 bases from J, with 20 bases in between. The CDR3 protein is CATSSGQPSGGYEQYF. In DNA form, the CDR3 reads TGTGCCACCAGTTCCGGGCAGCCAAGTGGTGGCTACGAGCAGTACTTC.

This clonotype was detected only a few times. A single base separates this from a much larger clone, so it may be a read error. This sequence joins TRBV28 and TRBJ2-1; no definite D call. The CDR3 has 13 residues. V lost 4 bases, J lost 9 bases, and 13 bases lay in between. The germline V gene has CDR1 MDHEN and CDR2 SYDVKM. CDR3 in DNA: TGTGCCAGCAGTTCGGGCCCCCAGGCTGAGCAGTTCTTC. Translated: CASSSGPQAEQFF.

In its sample, this clonotype was seen a few times. The chain carries TRBV6-4 and TRBJ1-1; TRBD1 matches 12 bases. Germline lookup yields CDR1 MRHNA and CDR2 SNTAGT. This CDR3 region has 16 residues. V was clipped by 4 bases and J by 4 bases; unmatched bases: 7. DNA for the CDR3: TGTGCCAGCAGTGGGGACAGGGGGCGCGAGGGCACTGAAGCTTTCTTT. This encodes CASSGDRGREGTEAFF.

This clonotype is judged medium-sized. Relative to the germline gene, one junction end is altered; a read error may explain this. V gene TRBV20-1 combines with J gene TRBJ1-6; maybe TRBD1 (5 bases). Germline V gene lookup returns CDR1 DFQATT and CDR2 SNEGSKA (reference sequence). The CDR3 has 11 amino acids. The CDR3, as DNA: TGCAGTGCTCTAAGTCCCTCGGGACCCATCTTT. This translates into CSALSPSGPIF.

This sequence joins TRBV19 and TRBJ2-5, with TRBD1 matching over 12 bases. This CDR3 has 15 residues. V was clipped by 5 bases and J by 5 bases; unmatched bases: 6. Looked up from germline, CDR1 is LNHDA and CDR2 is SQIVND (reference sequence). The CDR3 DNA sequence: TGTGCCAGTAGTCGGAGGGACAGGGGGCTGGAGACCCAGTACTTC. Amino acids: CASSRRDRGLETQYF.

The chain has TRBV24-1 and TRBJ1-2; TRBD1 might be the D (5 bases). Trimming cost V 2 bases and J 2 bases, with 11 bases left between them. This CDR3 contains 15 residues. Germline CDR1 reads KGHDR; CDR2 reads SFDVKD. The CDR3 nucleotides are TGTGCCACCAGTGATTCCACGACAGAGAACTATGGCTACACCTTC. Protein product: CATSDSTTENYGYTF.